Listed below are T cell receptor beta chains from one sample, sequenced in a study of OX40 agonist ivuxolimab in advanced cancers. Method: immunoSEQ multiplex PCR; TCRdb's copy keeps in-frame clones and lacks some. Among 60,000 to 85,000 clones listed, 80% to 90% were seen once. The sequences come from CD4+ or CD8+ T cells sorted from blood, collected in a trial of the OX40 agonist ivuxolimab. These receptors were taken from an adult with an advanced solid tumor such as melanoma, head and neck, liver or kidney cancer. CDR3s include the opening cysteine and the closing phenylalanine or tryptophan. Each record gives: V gene, J gene, D gene, clone size, CDR3 DNA, CDR3 protein. D genes are given only for firm matches. Some rows have no size entry. The others give once, few or many, or a class for an expanded clone.

TRBV7-2	TRBJ1-2	NA	once	TGTGCCAGCAGCCGCTGGGGGTTTTCTAACTATGGCTACACCTTC	CASSRWGFSNYGYTF
TRBV5-8	TRBJ1-2	NA	NA	TGTGCCAGCAGCTTAGTTCGGGGACACTATGGCTACACCTTC	CASSLVRGHYGYTF
TRBV18	TRBJ2-7	TRBD1	NA	TGTGCCAGCTCACAGAATCAGGGGGCCCCGGACTACGAGCAGTACTTC	CASSQNQGAPDYEQYF
TRBV6-5	TRBJ1-1	NA	NA	TGTGCCAGCAGAGACCGACAAAACACTGAAGCTTTCTTT	CASRDRQNTEAFF
TRBV2	TRBJ2-5	NA	NA	TGTGCCAGACAGCAAGGGAGAGAGACCCAGTACTTC	CARQQGRETQYF
TRBV11-2	TRBJ1-1	NA	NA	TGTGCCAGCAGCTTAGATAGGGCGTTCGCTGAAGCTTTCTTT	CASSLDRAFAEAFF
TRBV11-2	TRBJ1-2	NA	NA	TGTGCCAGCAGACCCGGACTTAACTATGGCTACACCTTC	CASRPGLNYGYTF
TRBV6-5	TRBJ2-7	NA	NA	TGTGCCAGCAGTTACCGAAGGACAGATCCCCGTGCGGAGCAGTACTTC	CASSYRRTDPRAEQYF
TRBV5-1	TRBJ2-5	NA	NA	TGCGCCAGCAGCTTGGGCAGCCAAGAGACCCAGTACTTC	CASSLGSQETQYF
TRBV6-1	TRBJ1-6	NA	NA	TGTGCCAGCAGTGAAACAGTTAATTCACCCCTCCACTTT	CASSETVNSPLHF
TRBV29-1	TRBJ2-2	NA	NA	TGCAGCGTTGAAGGTCCATGGGGGGCGCGAGGGGAGCTGTTTTTT	CSVEGPWGARGELFF
TRBV28	TRBJ1-2	NA	NA	TGTGCCAGCAACGCGGGGTCATACTATGGCTACACCTTC	CASNAGSYYGYTF
TRBV27	TRBJ1-2	NA	NA	TGTGCCAGCAGTTCCCTAGGGGCCCTGGGATATGGCTACACCTTC	CASSSLGALGYGYTF
TRBV7-3	TRBJ2-5	NA	once	TGTGCCAGCAGCTCGTCAGGATCGCGGGAGACCCAGTACTTC	CASSSSGSRETQYF
TRBV5-5	TRBJ2-7	TRBD1	NA	TGTGCCAGCAGCATCCGGACAGGAACCTTGTCCTACGAGCAGTACTTC	CASSIRTGTLSYEQYF
TRBV7-6	TRBJ1-1	NA	NA	TGTGCCAGCAGCGCACGACAGGAGAACACTGAAGCTTTCTTT	CASSARQENTEAFF
TRBV18	TRBJ1-1	NA	NA	TGTGCCAGCTCACTAAACACTGAAGCTTTCTTT	CASSLNTEAFF
TRBV30	TRBJ2-1	NA	once	TGTGCCTGGAGTGTACAGGAGGGGGCGGTTGGGCAGTTCTTC	CAWSVQEGAVGQFF
TRBV28	TRBJ1-3	TRBD1	NA	TGTGCCAGCTCCGAGGGGAGGACAGGGGGAAACACCATATATTTT	CASSEGRTGGNTIYF
TRBV4-3	TRBJ2-1	TRBD2	once	TGCGCCAGCAGCCAGGGACTAGCGGGAGTTCATGAGCAGTTCTTC	CASSQGLAGVHEQFF
TRBV2	TRBJ1-2	NA	NA	TGTGCCAGCACCGTGCTCGGGCCCTTGGAGGGCTACACCTTC	CASTVLGPLEGYTF
TRBV27	TRBJ2-5	TRBD2	NA	TGTGCCAGCAGTTCCCTCCGACTAGCGGGCCCATCCTCAGGGGAGACCCAGTACTTC	CASSSLRLAGPSSGETQYF
TRBV7-9	TRBJ1-1	NA	NA	TGTGCCAGCAGCTTACTGGCCGGGGACACTGAAGCTTTCTTT	CASSLLAGDTEAFF
TRBV7-9	TRBJ2-3	NA	NA	TGTGCCAGCAGCTCTAATAGCCAGGCAGATACGCAGTATTTT	CASSSNSQADTQYF
TRBV6-5	TRBJ1-5	NA	once	TGTGCCAGCAGTTCAACCCCGGGTCCTTTCCATCAGCCCCAGCATTTT	CASSSTPGPFHQPQHF
TRBV6-1	TRBJ1-2	NA	NA	TGTGCCAGCAGTGAAGTTGGCCGAGCAGAGGGTAACTATGGCTACACCTTC	CASSEVGRAEGNYGYTF
TRBV6-1	TRBJ1-1	TRBD1	NA	TGTGCCAGCAGCAAGACAGGGTACTCTGAAGCTTTCTTT	CASSKTGYSEAFF
TRBV11-3	TRBJ2-7	TRBD2	NA	TGTGCCAGCAGCCCTACTAGCGGGAGCTCCTACGAGCAGTACTTC	CASSPTSGSSYEQYF
TRBV6-1	TRBJ2-3	NA	few	TGTGCCAGCAGTGGCTTCCTGGGAGATACGCAGTATTTT	CASSGFLGDTQYF
TRBV11-3	TRBJ2-1	NA	NA	TGTGCCAGCAGCCCGCTAACAGGTTACAATGAGCAGTTCTTC	CASSPLTGYNEQFF
TRBV6-4	TRBJ1-2	TRBD1	NA	TGTGCCAGCAGCCGGGACAGGGTCGGCTATGGCTACACCTTC	CASSRDRVGYGYTF
TRBV7-2	TRBJ2-5	TRBD1	NA	TGTGCCAGCAGCTCGGCCGGGACAGGGCAAGAGACCCAGTACTTC	CASSSAGTGQETQYF
TRBV18	TRBJ2-6	NA	NA	TGTGCCAGCTCACCAAGCTCTGGGGCCAACGTCCTGACTTTC	CASSPSSGANVLTF
TRBV7-9	TRBJ2-2	NA	NA	TGTGCCAGCAGCCCGGGACAATTAAGCGACACCGGGGAGCTGTTTTTT	CASSPGQLSDTGELFF
TRBV2	TRBJ2-2	NA	NA	TGTGCCAGCACCCTTCTCGGGAGTGGCACCGGGGAGCTGTTTTTT	CASTLLGSGTGELFF
TRBV29-1	TRBJ2-3	TRBD2	NA	TGCAGCGTTGGTTCGGGAGGTCCTAGCACAGATACGCAGTATTTT	CSVGSGGPSTDTQYF
TRBV19	TRBJ1-3	NA	NA	TGTGCCAGTAGAAAGCCCCAGGGCGCTGGAAACACCATATATTTT	CASRKPQGAGNTIYF
TRBV7-2	TRBJ2-7	TRBD1	NA	TGTGCCAGCAGCCCGCGCGGACCGGGACAGAGCTACGAGCAGTACTTC	CASSPRGPGQSYEQYF
TRBV5-1	TRBJ2-1	NA	NA	TGCGCCAGCAGTACTGAGCTGGAGCAGTTCTTC	CASSTELEQFF
TRBV19	TRBJ1-1	NA	NA	TGTGCCAGTATTTCGAGTCCCGGCGGCACTGAAGCTTTCTTT	CASISSPGGTEAFF
TRBV5-4	TRBJ1-2	NA	NA	TGTGCCAGCAGCTTTTTATCGACAGGAATCTATGGCTACACCTTC	CASSFLSTGIYGYTF
TRBV6-5	TRBJ2-1	TRBD2	NA	TGTGCCAGCACTTCCACTAGCGGGAGGGGCAATGAGCAGTTCTTC	CASTSTSGRGNEQFF
TRBV7-3	TRBJ2-2	NA	NA	TGTGCCAGCAGCCCCCAGTCGGCCGCGAACACCGGGGAGCTGTTTTTT	CASSPQSAANTGELFF
TRBV5-6	TRBJ2-3	TRBD1	NA	TGTGCCAGCATCTGGAGACAGGGGACAGATACGCAGTATTTT	CASIWRQGTDTQYF
TRBV11-3	TRBJ2-7	TRBD1	NA	TGTGCCAGCAGCTTGACCGGGACAGGGTTCTACGAGCAGTACTTC	CASSLTGTGFYEQYF
TRBV7-2	TRBJ2-1	TRBD1	NA	TGTGCCAGCAGCTTAGGAGGACAGGGGGCAGCGCGTTGGCAGTTCTTC	CASSLGGQGAARWQFF
TRBV11-2	TRBJ2-7	NA	few	TGTGCCAGCAGCTTAGATCGCGGGGACTTCTCCTACGAGCAGTACTTC	CASSLDRGDFSYEQYF
TRBV5-1	TRBJ2-3	NA	NA	TGCGCCAGCAGGGAGACCGGGACTCTCACAGATACGCAGTATTTT	CASRETGTLTDTQYF
TRBV28	TRBJ2-7	NA	NA	TGTGCCAGCAGTCTAGGAGGTTGGGAGCAGTACTTC	CASSLGGWEQYF
TRBV11-3	TRBJ1-2	NA	NA	TGTGCCAGCAGCTTAGATGAGACAGCTAACTATGGCTACACCTTC	CASSLDETANYGYTF
TRBV4-1	TRBJ2-5	NA	NA	TGCGCCAGCAGCCAAGAGCTGGCGGCAAGCCAAGAGACCCAGTACTTC	CASSQELAASQETQYF
TRBV6-4	TRBJ1-5	NA	NA	TGTGCCAGCAGGACAACTCAGGGGCCTCCTCATAGCAATCAGCCCCAGCATTTT	CASRTTQGPPHSNQPQHF
TRBV28	TRBJ2-5	NA	NA	TGTGCCAGCAGTCTGACACCATCGCAAGAGACCCAGTACTTC	CASSLTPSQETQYF